Listed here are 14 T cell receptor beta chains from one sample, sequenced in a study of CD8+ T cells in alopecia areata. Treatment defined: oral pan-JAK inhibitor, 5-10 mg twice daily. Investigators isolated RNA and reverse transcribed it into cDNA to act as the sequencing template. The table came from immunoSEQ multiplex PCR; TCRdb's copy has only in-frame clones and leaves some out. Among about 280,000 clones listed, about three fifths were seen once. The sample consisted of CD4+ T cells sorted from blood, taken at week 24, from a patient treated with tofacitinib. These receptor sequences come from a human donor with alopecia areata.

This clone was observed a handful of times. The chain uses TRBV30 and TRBJ2-7; TRBD2 might be the D (5 bases). V was clipped by 8 bases and J by 4 bases, with 12 bases between them. The germline V gene has CDR1 GTSNPN and CDR2 SVGIG (reference sequence). This CDR3 is 11 amino acids long. The CDR3 region is CAGERGYEQYF. The CDR3 DNA follows: TGTGCCGGGGAAAGAGGGTACGAGCAGTACTTC.

The rearrangement uses TRBV4-2 and TRBJ2-7; 8 bases are a match to TRBD1. The length of the CDR3 is 14 residues. The J segment lost 2 bases and the V segment lost 5 bases, leaving 5 bases of the junction unmatched. CDR1 is LGHNA, CDR2 YNFKEQ, per germline. The CDR3 loop reads CASSADRVPYEQYF. CDR3 bases: TGTGCCAGCAGCGCGGACAGGGTCCCCTACGAGCAGTACTTC.

The J gene is TRBJ1-5, the V gene TRBV18; D is perhaps TRBD1 (5 bases). Germline CDR1 and CDR2: KGHSH and LQKENI. This CDR3 contains 16 residues. Trimming took off 1 base at V and 6 bases at J, with 16 bases between the two ends. The CDR3 nucleotides are TGTGCCAGCTCACCACAAGCCCAGGGCGGCGGTCAGCCCCAGCATTTT. It codes for CASSPQAQGGGQPQHF.

The rearrangement uses TRBV30 and TRBJ2-6; D gene unclear. The CDR3 spans 15 residues. Germline-derived CDR1 and CDR2 are GTSNPN and SVGIG (reference sequence). V was pared by 5 bases and J by 0 bases, with 11 bases between. The CDR3 is CAWGRANSGANVLTF. Here the CDR3 DNA reads TGTGCCTGGGGCAGAGCAAACTCTGGGGCCAACGTCCTGACTTTC.

This chain links TRBV30 with TRBJ1-2, with no clear D. V gave up 0 bases and J gave up 4 bases, with 12 bases separating them. Germline V lookup: CDR1 GTSNPN, CDR2 SVGIG (reference sequence). The CDR3 covers 14 residues. The CDR3 reads CAWSVVSIPYGYTF. CDR3 bases: TGTGCCTGGAGTGTAGTTTCTATCCCCTATGGCTACACCTTC.

This clone was detected ten times or more. The V gene is TRBV11-1, the J gene TRBJ2-7; 13 bases are shared with TRBD2. The CDR3 is 16 amino acids. The germline V gene has CDR1 SGHAT and CDR2 FQDESV (reference sequence). Trimming took 5 bases from V and 0 from J; bases not matched to a gene: 4. The CDR3 bases are TGTGCCAGCAGCGTGGGACTAGCGGGGAGCTCCTACGAGCAGTACTTC. Amino acid sequence: CASSVGLAGSSYEQYF.

The chain links TRBV11-3 to TRBJ2-5; 11 bases align to TRBD1. The CDR3 runs 18 residues. Germline V lookup: CDR1 SGHNT, CDR2 YENEEA. V lost 1 base and J lost 5; bases outside the gene matches: 12. DNA for the CDR3: TGTGCCAGCAGCTTAGGGCTGCGCCCGGGACAGGGGGATGAGACCCAGTACTTC. This encodes CASSLGLRPGQGDETQYF.

The gene calls are TRBV5-4 and TRBJ2-7; no definite D call. V was pared by 4 bases and J by 4 bases, with 6 bases between. The germline V gene has CDR1 SGHNT and CDR2 YYREEE (reference sequence). The CDR3 loop spans 11 amino acids. CDR3 nucleotides: TGTGCCAGCAGCGGCCGGTACGAGCAGTACTTC. Protein: CASSGRYEQYF.

The chain uses TRBV15 and TRBJ1-6; D is unresolved. V lost 5 bases and J 8 bases, leaving 10 bases between the germline ends. Germline CDR1 LNHNV, CDR2 YYDKDF (reference sequence). CDR3 size: 13 residues. The CDR3 DNA reads as TGTGCCACCAGCGAAGGGAGGGATTCACCCCTCCACTTT. This gives the protein CATSEGRDSPLHF. The whole variable domain, filled in from reference TRBV15 and TRBJ1-6, reads DAMVIQNPRYQVTQFGKPVTLSCSQTLNHNVMYWYQQKSSQAPKLLFHYYDKDFNNEADTPDNFQSRRPNTSFCFLDIRSPGLGDTAMYLCATSEGRDSPLHFGNGTRLTVT.

The genes are TRBV15 and TRBJ1-6; 8 bases fit TRBD1. The CDR3 is made up of 16 amino acids. The germline CDR1 and CDR2 sequences are LNHNV and YYDKDF (reference sequence). V lost 5 bases, J lost 10 bases, and 13 bases stayed unmatched. The DNA of the CDR3 is TGTGCCACCAGCGGAAATTTGGGACAGGCTGAGTCACCCCTCCACTTT. Its protein is CATSGNLGQAESPLHF.

This sequence joins TRBV5-6 and TRBJ2-5; 10 bases align to TRBD2. The CDR3 totals 15 residues. Trimming at V came to 0 bases and at J to 5 bases, leaving 4 bases not matched to a gene. Germline V gene data show CDR1 as SGHDT and CDR2 as YYEEEE. Written as DNA, the CDR3 is TGTGCCAGCAGCTTGGTGGCTAGCGGGGGTGAGACCCAGTACTTC. Translating it yields CASSLVASGGETQYF.

The chain employs TRBV7-2 and TRBJ2-3; 8 positions agree with TRBD2. CDR3 length equals 16 residues. V lost 1 base and J lost 6; bases outside the gene matches: 9. CDR1 is SGHTA, CDR2 FQGNSA, per germline. The CDR3 spells CASSLEYGGARDTQYF. CDR3 nucleotide sequence: TGTGCCAGCAGCTTAGAATACGGGGGGGCCAGGGATACGCAGTATTTT.

The chain couples TRBV5-1 to TRBJ2-1; 10 bases are a match to TRBD2. The CDR3 totals 18 residues. From germline, CDR1 is SGHRS and CDR2 YFSETQ. V was clipped by 0 bases and J by 4 bases; unmatched bases: 10. The CDR3 DNA sequence: TGCGCCAGCAGCTTGGAGTGGACTAGCGGTTATTCTTACAATGAGCAGTTCTTC. Translation gives CASSLEWTSGYSYNEQFF.

This clone appeared a few times. V and J are TRBV29-1 and TRBJ2-5; D gene unclear. The germline gives CDR1 SQVTM, CDR2 ANQGSEA. Between the trimmed V and J ends, which lost 6 bases and 4 bases, there was a span of 18 bases. This CDR3 has 14 amino acids. The chain's CDR3 is CSVWTRVKVETQYF. The CDR3 DNA reads as TGCAGCGTGTGGACCCGGGTAAAGGTAGAGACCCAGTACTTC.